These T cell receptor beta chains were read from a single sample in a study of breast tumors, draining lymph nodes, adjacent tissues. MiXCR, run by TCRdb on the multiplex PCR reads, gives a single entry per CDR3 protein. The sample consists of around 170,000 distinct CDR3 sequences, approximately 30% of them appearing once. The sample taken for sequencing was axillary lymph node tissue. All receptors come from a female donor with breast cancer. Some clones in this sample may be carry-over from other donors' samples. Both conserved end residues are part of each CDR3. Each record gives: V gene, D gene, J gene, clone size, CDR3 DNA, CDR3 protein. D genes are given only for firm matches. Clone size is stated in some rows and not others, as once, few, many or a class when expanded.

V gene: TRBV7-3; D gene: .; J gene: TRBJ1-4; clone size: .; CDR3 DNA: TGTGCCAGCAGCCCCCAGGGGATTAAAGAAAAACTGTTTTTT; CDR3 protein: CASSPQGIKEKLFF
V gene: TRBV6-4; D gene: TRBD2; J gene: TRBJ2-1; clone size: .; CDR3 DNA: TGTGCCAGCAGTGTAGGCGGGAGCTACAATGAGCAGCTCTTC; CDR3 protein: CASSVGGSYNEQLF
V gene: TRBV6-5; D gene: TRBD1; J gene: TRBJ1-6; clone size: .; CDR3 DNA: TGTGCCAGCAGCCAGGGACAGGGGGGGAGTTCACCCCTCCACTTT; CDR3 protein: CASSQGQGGSSPLHF
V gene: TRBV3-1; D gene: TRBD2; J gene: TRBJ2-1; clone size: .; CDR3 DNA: TGTGCCAGCAGCCAAGGTAGGACGGGAGGGGGTAGGGGTGAGCAGTTCTTC; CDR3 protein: CASSQGRTGGGRGEQFF
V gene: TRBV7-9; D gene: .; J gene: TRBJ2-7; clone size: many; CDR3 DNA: TGTGCCAGCAGCTTAACTCGTCTCGAGCAGTACTTC; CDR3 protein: CASSLTRLEQYF
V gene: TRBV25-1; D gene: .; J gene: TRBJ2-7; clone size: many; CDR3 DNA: TGTGCCAGCAGTGGCCTTGATACAGGCGAGCAGTACTTC; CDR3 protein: CASSGLDTGEQYF
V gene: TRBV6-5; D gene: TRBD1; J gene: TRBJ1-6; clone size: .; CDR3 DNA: TGTGCCAGCAGGGACAGGGGGCGCAATTCACCCCTCCACTTT; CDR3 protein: CASRDRGRNSPLHF
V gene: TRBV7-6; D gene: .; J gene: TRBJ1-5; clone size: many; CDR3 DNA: TGTGCCAGCAGCCTAGGCGGTGGGAGATACAATCAGCCCCAGCATTTT; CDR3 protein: CASSLGGGRYNQPQHF
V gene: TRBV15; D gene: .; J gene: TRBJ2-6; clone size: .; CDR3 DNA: TGTGCCACCAGCAGGGACAGCCCGCGCTTTGGGGCCAACGTCCTGACTTTC; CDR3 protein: CATSRDSPRFGANVLTF
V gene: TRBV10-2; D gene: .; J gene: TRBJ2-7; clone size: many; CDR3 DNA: TGCGCCAGCAGTGACTTGGGGGAGGCTTCCTACGAGCAGTACTTC; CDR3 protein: CASSDLGEASYEQYF
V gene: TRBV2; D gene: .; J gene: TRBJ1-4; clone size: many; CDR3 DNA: TGTGCCAGCAGTGCGATCTCAACTAATGAAAAACTGTTTTTT; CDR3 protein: CASSAISTNEKLFF
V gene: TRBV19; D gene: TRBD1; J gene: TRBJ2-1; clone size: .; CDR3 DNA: TGTGCCAGTAGAGGGGACAGTGTCTACAATGAGCAGTTCTTC; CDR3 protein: CASRGDSVYNEQFF
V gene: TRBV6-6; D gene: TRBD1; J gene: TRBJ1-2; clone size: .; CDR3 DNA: TGTGCCAGCAGTCACCCGGACAGGGCTTCTTTCAACTATGGCTACACCTTC; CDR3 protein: CASSHPDRASFNYGYTF
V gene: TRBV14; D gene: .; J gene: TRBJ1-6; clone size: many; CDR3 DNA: TGTGCCAGCAGCCCCCAGAGCTCCTATAATTCACCCCTCCACTTT; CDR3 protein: CASSPQSSYNSPLHF
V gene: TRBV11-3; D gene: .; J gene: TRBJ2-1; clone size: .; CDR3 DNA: TGTGCCAGCAGCTCGGGCGCTCACACTGAGCAGTTCTTC; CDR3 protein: CASSSGAHTEQFF
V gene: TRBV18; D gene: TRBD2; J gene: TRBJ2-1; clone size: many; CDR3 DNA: TGTGCCAGCTCACTGCCTAGCGGGGGCTTCAATGAGCAGTTCTTC; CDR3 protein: CASSLPSGGFNEQFF
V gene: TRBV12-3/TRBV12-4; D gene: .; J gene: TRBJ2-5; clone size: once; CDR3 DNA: TGTGCCATCAGCTTCGCCCTCAGGGGCCAAGAGACCCAGTACTTC; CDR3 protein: CAISFALRGQETQYF
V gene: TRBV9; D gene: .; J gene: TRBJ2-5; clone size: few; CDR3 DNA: TGTGCCAGCAGCATGAGGGCCCAGGGTGAGACCCAGTCCTTC; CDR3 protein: CASSMRAQGETQSF
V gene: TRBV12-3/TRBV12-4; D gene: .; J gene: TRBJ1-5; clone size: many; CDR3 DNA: TGTGCCAGCTCACGCCTCACAGGAGATAGCAATCAGCCCCAGCATTTT; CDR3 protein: CASSRLTGDSNQPQHF
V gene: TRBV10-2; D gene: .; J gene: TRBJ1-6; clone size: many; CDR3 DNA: TGCGCCAGCGTAGACCTCAAGCGGAATTCACCCCTCCACTTT; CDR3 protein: CASVDLKRNSPLHF
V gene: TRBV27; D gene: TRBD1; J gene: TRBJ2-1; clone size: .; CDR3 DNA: TGTGCCAGCAGTTTCGGACAGGGCGGTGAGCAGTTCTTC; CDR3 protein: CASSFGQGGEQFF
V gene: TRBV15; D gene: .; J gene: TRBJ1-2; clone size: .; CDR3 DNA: TGTGCCACCAGCAGAGCGCGAGGGGCACTCGAAGGCTACACCTTC; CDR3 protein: CATSRARGALEGYTF
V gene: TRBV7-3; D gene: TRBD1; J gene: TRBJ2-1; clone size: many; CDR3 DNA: TGTGCCAGCAGCGAAACAGGGGGCTTGGGTAATGAGCAGTTCTTC; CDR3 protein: CASSETGGLGNEQFF
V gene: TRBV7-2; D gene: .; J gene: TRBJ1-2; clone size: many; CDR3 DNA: TGTGCCAGCAGCTCCTCCCGGGACAACTATGGCTACACCTTC; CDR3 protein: CASSSSRDNYGYTF
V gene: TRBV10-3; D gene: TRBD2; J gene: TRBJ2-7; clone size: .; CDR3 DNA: TGTGCCATCACCCCGAGCGGGAGTAGGCTCGAGCAGTACTTC; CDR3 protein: CAITPSGSRLEQYF
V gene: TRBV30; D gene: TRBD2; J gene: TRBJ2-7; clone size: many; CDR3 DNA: TGTGCCTGCGACCGCGGGAGTCGCTACGAGCAGTACTTC; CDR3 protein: CACDRGSRYEQYF
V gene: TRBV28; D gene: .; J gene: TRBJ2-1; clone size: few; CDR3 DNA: TGTGCCAGCAGTTTATGGGGAACATCCTACAATGAGCAGTTCTTC; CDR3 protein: CASSLWGTSYNEQFF
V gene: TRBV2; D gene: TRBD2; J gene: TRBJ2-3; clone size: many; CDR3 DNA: TGTGCCGGGAGAAGGGGACTAGCGGGGCGCACAGATACGCAGTATTTT; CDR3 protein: CAGRRGLAGRTDTQYF
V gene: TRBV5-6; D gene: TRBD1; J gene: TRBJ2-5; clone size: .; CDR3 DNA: TGTGCCAGCAGCTTTAATCTCCTGGGACAGGGGGCAGAGACCCAGTACTTC; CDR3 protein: CASSFNLLGQGAETQYF
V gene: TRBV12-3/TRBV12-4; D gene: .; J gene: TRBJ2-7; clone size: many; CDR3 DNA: TGTGCCAGCAGCGATGGTCCGGCGGGGGAGCAGTACTTC; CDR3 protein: CASSDGPAGEQYF
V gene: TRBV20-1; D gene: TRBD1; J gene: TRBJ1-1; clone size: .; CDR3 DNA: TGCAGTGCAGAGGACAGGGCGGGCACTGAAGCTTTCTTT; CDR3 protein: CSAEDRAGTEAFF
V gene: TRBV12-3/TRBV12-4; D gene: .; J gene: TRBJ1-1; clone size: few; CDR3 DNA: TGTGCCAGCAGTTTTTTGGTGGACACTGAAGCTTTCTTT; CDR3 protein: CASSFLVDTEAFF
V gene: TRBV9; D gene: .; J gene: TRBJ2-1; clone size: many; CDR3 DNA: TGTGCCAGCAGCGTAGCGGAGCTACCGAGGAATGAGCAGTTCTTC; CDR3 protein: CASSVAELPRNEQFF
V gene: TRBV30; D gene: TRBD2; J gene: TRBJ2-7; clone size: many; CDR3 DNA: TGTGCCTGGAGTTGGGGACTAGCGGGATACGAGCAGTACTTC; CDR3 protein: CAWSWGLAGYEQYF
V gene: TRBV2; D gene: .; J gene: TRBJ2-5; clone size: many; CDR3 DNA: TGTGCCAGCAGTGAAGCGGCTAGTTTAGAGACCCAGTACTTC; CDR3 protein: CASSEAASLETQYF
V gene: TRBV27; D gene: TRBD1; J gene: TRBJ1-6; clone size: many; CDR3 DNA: TGTGCCAGCACACTAACGACAGGGCGTTATAATTCACCCCTCCACTTT; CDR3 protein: CASTLTTGRYNSPLHF
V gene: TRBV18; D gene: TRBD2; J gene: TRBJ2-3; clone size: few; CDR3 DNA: TGTGCCAGCTCAGCCCTAGCGGGTAGCACAGATACGCAGTATTTT; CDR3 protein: CASSALAGSTDTQYF
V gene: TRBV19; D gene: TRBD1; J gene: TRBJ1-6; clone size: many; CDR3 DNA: TGTGCCAGTAGCGTCGGGACAGGGGAATTTTGGTCACCCCTCCACTTT; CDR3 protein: CASSVGTGEFWSPLHF